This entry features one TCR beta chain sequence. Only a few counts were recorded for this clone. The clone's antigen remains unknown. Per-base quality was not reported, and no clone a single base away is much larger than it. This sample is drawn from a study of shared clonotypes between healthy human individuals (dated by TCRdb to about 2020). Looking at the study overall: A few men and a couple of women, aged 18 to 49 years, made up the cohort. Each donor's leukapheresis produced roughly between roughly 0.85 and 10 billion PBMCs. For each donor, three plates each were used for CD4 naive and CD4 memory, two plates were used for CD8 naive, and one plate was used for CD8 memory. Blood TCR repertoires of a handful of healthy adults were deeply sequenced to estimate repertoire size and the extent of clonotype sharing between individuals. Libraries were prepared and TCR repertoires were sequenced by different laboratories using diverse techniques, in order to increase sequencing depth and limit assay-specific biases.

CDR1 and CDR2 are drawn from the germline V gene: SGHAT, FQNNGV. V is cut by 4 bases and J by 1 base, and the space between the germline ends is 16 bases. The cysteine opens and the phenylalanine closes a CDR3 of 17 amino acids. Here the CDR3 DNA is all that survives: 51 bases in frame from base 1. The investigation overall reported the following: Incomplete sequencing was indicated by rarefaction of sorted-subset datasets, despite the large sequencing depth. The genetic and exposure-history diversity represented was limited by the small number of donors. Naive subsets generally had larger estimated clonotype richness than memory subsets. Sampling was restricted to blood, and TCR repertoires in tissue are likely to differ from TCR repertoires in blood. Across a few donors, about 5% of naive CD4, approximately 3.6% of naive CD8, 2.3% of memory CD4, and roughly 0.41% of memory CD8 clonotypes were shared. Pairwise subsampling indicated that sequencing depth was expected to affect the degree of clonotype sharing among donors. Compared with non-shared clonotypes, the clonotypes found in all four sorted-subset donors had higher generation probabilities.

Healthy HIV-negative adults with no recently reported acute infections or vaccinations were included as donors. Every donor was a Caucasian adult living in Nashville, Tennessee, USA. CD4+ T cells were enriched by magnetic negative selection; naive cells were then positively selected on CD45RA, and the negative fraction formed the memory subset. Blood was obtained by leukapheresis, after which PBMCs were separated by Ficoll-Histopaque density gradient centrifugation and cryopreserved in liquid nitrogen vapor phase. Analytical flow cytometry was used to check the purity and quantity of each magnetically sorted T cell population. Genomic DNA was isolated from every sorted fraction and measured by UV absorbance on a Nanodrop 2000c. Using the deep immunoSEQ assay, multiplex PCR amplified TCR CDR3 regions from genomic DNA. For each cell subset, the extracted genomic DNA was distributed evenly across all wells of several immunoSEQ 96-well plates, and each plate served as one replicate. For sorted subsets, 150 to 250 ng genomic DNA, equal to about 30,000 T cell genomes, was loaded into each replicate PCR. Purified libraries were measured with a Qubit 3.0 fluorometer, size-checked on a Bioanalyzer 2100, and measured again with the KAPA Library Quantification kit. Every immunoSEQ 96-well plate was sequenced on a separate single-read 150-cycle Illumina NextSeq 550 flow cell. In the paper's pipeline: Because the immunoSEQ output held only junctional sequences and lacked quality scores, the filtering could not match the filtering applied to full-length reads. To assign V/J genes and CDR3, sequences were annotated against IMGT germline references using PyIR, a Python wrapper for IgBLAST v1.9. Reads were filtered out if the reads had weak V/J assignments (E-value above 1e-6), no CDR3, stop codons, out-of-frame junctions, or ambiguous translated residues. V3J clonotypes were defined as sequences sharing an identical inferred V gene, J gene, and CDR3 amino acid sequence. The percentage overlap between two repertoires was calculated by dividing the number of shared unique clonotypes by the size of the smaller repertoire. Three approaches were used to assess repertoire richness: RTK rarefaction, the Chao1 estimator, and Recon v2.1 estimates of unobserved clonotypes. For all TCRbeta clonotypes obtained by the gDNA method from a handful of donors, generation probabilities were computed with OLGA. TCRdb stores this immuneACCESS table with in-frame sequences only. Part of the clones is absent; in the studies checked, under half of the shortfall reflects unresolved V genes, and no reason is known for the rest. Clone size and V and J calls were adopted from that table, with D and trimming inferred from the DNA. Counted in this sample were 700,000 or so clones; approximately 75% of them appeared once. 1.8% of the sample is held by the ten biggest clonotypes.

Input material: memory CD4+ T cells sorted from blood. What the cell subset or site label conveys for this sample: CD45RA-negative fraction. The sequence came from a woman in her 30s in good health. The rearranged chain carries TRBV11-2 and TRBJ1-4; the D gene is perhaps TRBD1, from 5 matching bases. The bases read TGTGCCAGCAGCTCGATACGGGAGGGGCGAACTAATGAAAAACTGTTTTTT. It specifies CASSSIREGRTNEKLFF.